These T cell receptor beta chains were read from a single sample in a study of metastatic and nonmetastatic thyroid tumors. TCRdb reanalyzed the PCR reads with MiXCR. This table has about 92,000 clones, about 15% appearing once. Material: blood. These receptors were collected from a female donor with papillary thyroid cancer or a benign thyroid nodule (not recorded which). Some clones in this sample may be carry-over from other donors' samples. Both conserved end residues are trimmed from each CDR3.

>TRBJ2-5|TRBV5-1
ASTLTSGGAWETQY
>TRBJ1-6|TRBV2
ASNSLVQASNSPLH
>TRBJ2-5|TRBV7-2
ASSLGGAGAETQY
>TRBJ2-5|TRBV20-1
SARDHGGTRIETQY
>TRBJ2-1|TRBV27
ASRPTRVPLTYNEQF
>TRBJ2-1|TRBV27
ASSLWASDNNEQF
>TRBJ2-3|TRBV4-2
ASSQGLRLAGNTDTQY
>TRBJ2-5|TRBV5-1
ASSYSSGGAGKTQY
>TRBJ1-6|TRBV7-9
ASSPSGGVDNSPLH
>TRBJ2-5|TRBV20-1
SARDYSGGVKETQY
>TRBJ2-7|TRBV30
AWSLPRRGTYEQY
>TRBJ2-7|TRBV28
ASSPRDSSYEQY
>TRBJ1-1|TRBV6-1
ASRVGTAGGRATEAF
>TRBJ2-7|TRBV11-2
ASSLVDRVGLGQY
>TRBJ1-1|TRBV29-1
SLDGGRGTEAF
>TRBJ2-1|TRBV4-2
ASSQEVQAGGPRDEQF
>TRBJ1-5|TRBV19
ASSIMGGPQH
>TRBJ1-4|TRBV19
ASSIVGTPATNEKLF
>TRBJ2-2|TRBV11-2
ASTRYAGLSNTGELF
>TRBJ2-7|TRBV19
ASSSTGARSSYEQY
>TRBJ1-1|TRBV6-2/TRBV6-3
ASSSWTGPPSGTEAF
>TRBJ1-3|TRBV5-1
ASSAGVQGNTIY
>TRBJ2-6|TRBV2
ASSRSGTVYSGANVLT
>TRBJ2-7|TRBV11-2
ASSSPGTVSEQY
>TRBJ1-2|TRBV27
ASSLLEGAEGYT
>TRBJ2-4|TRBV24-1
AKWIQY
>TRBJ2-3|TRBV11-2
ASSHHNGGGVPLIEQY
>TRBJ2-3|TRBV18
ASSPYTDTQY
>TRBJ2-3|TRBV3-1
AINLTSGGSTVDTQY
>TRBJ1-1|TRBV6-1
ASSENWRYESF
>TRBJ2-7|TRBV20-1
SAVAGGPMAYEQY
>TRBJ2-7|TRBV21-1
ASRDYGWSGGSNRTYEQY
>TRBJ2-1|TRBV12-3/TRBV12-4
ASRASVPVMV